What follows are 15 T cell receptor beta chains derived from one specimen sequenced in a study of graft-versus-host responses after intestinal transplantation. The assay was immunoSEQ multiplex PCR, and TCRdb's table has in-frame clones only and misses some. The sample consists of over 70,000 clones, roughly four fifths of them appearing once. Antigen specificity for these receptors is unknown. Sample: unstimulated CD8+ T cells sorted from spleen or lymph node cells, taken before intestinal transplant. These receptors all stem from a human donor who received an intestinal transplant.

The gene calls are TRBV6-5 and TRBJ2-7; 12 nucleotides agree with TRBD2. V shed 11 bases, J shed 4 bases, and the junction held 9 bases outside the gene matches. The CDR3 length is 14 residues. Germline values: CDR1 MNHEY, CDR2 SVGAGI. The CDR3 protein is CAGSSTSGRYEQYF. In DNA, the CDR3 is TGTGCCGGGTCATCGACTAGCGGGAGATACGAGCAGTACTTC.

This rearrangement joins TRBV29-1 to TRBJ2-2; a possible D gene is TRBD2 (6 bases). Deletions cut 7 bases from V and 1 base from J, with 10 bases between. Germline V gene data show CDR1 as SQVTM and CDR2 as ANQGSEA. The CDR3 runs to 13 residues. CDR3 bases: TGCAGCGCCTCGGGACTGAACACCGGGGAGCTGTTTTTT. Translating it yields CSASGLNTGELFF.

This chain connects TRBV11-2 to TRBJ2-7, with no clear D. Germline V gene lookup returns CDR1 SGHAT and CDR2 FQNNGV. V shed 1 base and J shed 3 bases, with 7 bases lying between them. The CDR3 loop spans 13 amino acids. The CDR3 loop is CASSLVEVYEQYF. The DNA of the CDR3 is TGTGCCAGCAGCTTAGTCGAAGTCTACGAGCAGTACTTC.

This sequence joins TRBV5-1 and TRBJ2-7; D gene uncertain. This CDR3 has 14 residues. Germline V gene lookup returns CDR1 SGHRS and CDR2 YFSETQ. With 0 bases removed from V and 3 bases from J, the gap between germline ends came to 10 bases. The CDR3 DNA follows: TGCGCCAGCAGCTTGGAAGTGGGATTCTACGAGCAGTACTTC. Protein product: CASSLEVGFYEQYF.

The V call is TRBV7-7, the J call TRBJ2-3, with unresolved D. CDR3 length: 16 amino acids. Germline V lookup: CDR1 SSHAT, CDR2 FNYEAQ (reference sequence). V lost 5 bases, J lost 0 bases, and 15 bases lay in between. The CDR3 region has the DNA TGTGCCAGCAGCGCCTCACCTTCACCTAGCACAGATACGCAGTATTTT. It codes for CASSASPSPSTDTQYF.

V gene TRBV19 combines with J gene TRBJ1-5, with D unresolved. The CDR3 is 18 amino acids. Germline CDR1 LNHDA, CDR2 SQIVND (reference sequence). Trimming removed 0 bases at V and 1 base at J, with 16 bases between. The DNA of the CDR3 is TGTGCCAGTAGTATAGAGTGGAGGAACGGTTTAAGCAATCAGCCCCAGCATTTT. Protein product: CASSIEWRNGLSNQPQHF.

V and J are TRBV28 and TRBJ2-2, with a possible D match to TRBD1 (5 bases). The ends were cut back, 8 bases at V and 0 bases at J, with 10 bases in the middle. The germline V gene has CDR1 MDHEN and CDR2 SYDVKM. The CDR3 is 14 amino acids. Here the CDR3 reads CASHRITNTGELFF. The CDR3 DNA is TGTGCCAGCCACAGGATTACGAACACCGGGGAGCTGTTTTTT.

This clone was recorded once. CDR3: CASTLDPGGEQFF. DNA for the CDR3: TGTGCCAGCACCTTAGACCCCGGGGGTGAGCAGTTCTTC. The V gene is TRBV25-1, the J gene TRBJ2-1, with a weak D call TRBD2 (6 bases). CDR3 length: 13 amino acids. The germline V gene has CDR1 MGHDK and CDR2 SYGVNS. Trimming removed 7 bases from V and 9 bases from J, with 16 bases in between.

The rearrangement links TRBV30 to TRBJ1-6; D is unclear. This CDR3 contains 11 residues. V was pared by 0 bases and J by 11 bases, with 5 bases between. Germline lookup yields CDR1 GTSNPN and CDR2 SVGIG (reference sequence). Written as DNA, the CDR3 is TGTGCCTGGAGTGTCGGCCCACCCCTCCACTTT. Its protein is CAWSVGPPLHF.

The chain joins TRBV25-1 to TRBJ1-6; D remains unclear. Trimming removed 3 bases at V and 6 bases at J, with 12 bases between. CDR1 and CDR2 (germline): MGHDK, SYGVNS. CDR3 length: 15 residues. CDR3 nucleotide sequence: TGTGCCAGCAGTGAGTTTGCCATTCCTAATTCACCCCTCCACTTT. It encodes CASSEFAIPNSPLHF.

As regards this clone: In the same sample, other DNA sequences code for this CDR3. The chain is built from TRBV2 and TRBJ2-7; maybe TRBD1 (6 bases). V shed 2 bases and J shed 1 base, with 18 bases lying between them. The CDR3 has 17 residues. Per germline, CDR1 SNHLY and CDR2 FYNNEI. CDR3 bases: TGTGCCAGCAGTGAATGGCCAAACAGGGTCGCGTCCTACGAGCAGTACTTC. This sequence encodes CASSEWPNRVASYEQYF.

The CDR3 coding sequence is TGTGCCAGCAGTTCGCAGAACACCGGGGAGCTGTTTTTT. Its translation is CASSSQNTGELFF. The chain combines TRBV28 with TRBJ2-2; D is unclear. CDR3 length: 13 amino acids. The V gene's germline CDR1 is MDHEN and CDR2 SYDVKM. V was clipped by 4 bases and J by 1 base, with 4 bases between them.

The chain couples TRBV25-1 to TRBJ2-1; 16 positions match TRBD2. The CDR3 contains 15 residues. The V segment lost 7 bases and the J segment 6 bases; nucleotides outside the gene matches: 3. Germline V CDR1 and CDR2: MGHDK, SYGVNS. In DNA form, the CDR3 reads TGTGCCAGCACGGGACTAGCGGGAGGGCCCAATGAGCAGTTCTTC. Translating gives CASTGLAGGPNEQFF.

This chain joins TRBV7-9 and TRBJ2-7; no clear D. V lost 1 base and J 3 bases, leaving 7 bases between the germline ends. The CDR3 loop spans 13 amino acids. Germline CDR1 is SEHNR and CDR2 is FQNEAQ (reference sequence). As DNA, the CDR3 is TGTGCCAGCAGCTTAGACAGAAACTACGAGCAGTACTTC. Residues: CASSLDRNYEQYF.

On this clone: This may be a read error: a much more frequent sequence differs by one nucleotide. The chain carries TRBV2 and TRBJ2-7; perhaps TRBD2 as D (6 bases). Germline V gene sequence: CDR1 SNHLY, CDR2 FYNNEI. The CDR3 covers 12 residues. The V and J ends lost 6 bases and 6 bases respectively, with 12 bases between them. CDR3 DNA sequence: TGTGCCAGCAGGCCGGGGGTCCTCGAGCAGTACTTC. Its protein product is CASRPGVLEQYF.